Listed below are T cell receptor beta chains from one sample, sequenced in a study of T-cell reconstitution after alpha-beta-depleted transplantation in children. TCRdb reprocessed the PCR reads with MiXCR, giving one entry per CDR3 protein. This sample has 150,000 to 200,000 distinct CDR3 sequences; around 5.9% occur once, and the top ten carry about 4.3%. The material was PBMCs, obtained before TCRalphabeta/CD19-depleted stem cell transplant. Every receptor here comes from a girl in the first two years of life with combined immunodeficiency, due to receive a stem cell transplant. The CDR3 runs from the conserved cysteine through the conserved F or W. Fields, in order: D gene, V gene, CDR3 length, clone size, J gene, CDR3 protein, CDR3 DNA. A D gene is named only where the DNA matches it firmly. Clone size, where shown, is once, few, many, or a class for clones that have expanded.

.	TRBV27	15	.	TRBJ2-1	CASSLSSVKANEQFF	TGTGCCAGCAGTTTATCGTCGGTGAAGGCCAATGAGCAGTTCTTC
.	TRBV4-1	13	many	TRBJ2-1	CASSQDLAIEQFF	TGCGCCAGCAGCCAAGATTTGGCTATAGAGCAGTTCTTC
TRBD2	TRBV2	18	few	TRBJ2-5	CASSSGLAGGPFQETQYF	TGTGCCAGCAGTTCGGGACTAGCGGGGGGGCCCTTTCAAGAGACCCAGTACTTC
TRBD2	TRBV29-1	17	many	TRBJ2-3	CSVEDSGLAADTDTQYF	TGCAGCGTTGAAGACTCGGGACTAGCGGCTGACACAGATACGCAGTATTTT
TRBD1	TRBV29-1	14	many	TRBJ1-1	CSVESATGERLAFF	TGCAGCGTTGAATCGGCGACAGGGGAGAGGTTGGCTTTCTTT
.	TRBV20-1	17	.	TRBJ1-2	CSARDFRGTGGDYGYTF	TGCAGTGCTAGAGATTTTCGGGGTACGGGTGGCGACTATGGCTACACCTTC
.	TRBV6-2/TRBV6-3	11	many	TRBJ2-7	CASNSIYEQYF	TGTGCCAGCAATAGTATTTACGAGCAGTACTTC
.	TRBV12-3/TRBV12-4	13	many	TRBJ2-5	CASSFNSQETQYF	TGTGCCAGCAGTTTCAACAGCCAAGAGACCCAGTACTTC
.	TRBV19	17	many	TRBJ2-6	CASSIDVFGSGANVLTF	TGTGCCAGTAGTATAGACGTCTTTGGGTCTGGGGCCAACGTCCTGACTTTC
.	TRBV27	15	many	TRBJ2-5	CASSLSTGSTKTQYF	TGTGCCAGCAGTTTAAGTACAGGGTCAACGAAGACCCAGTACTTC
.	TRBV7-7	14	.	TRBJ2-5	CASSLAHDGRTQYF	TGTGCCAGCAGCTTAGCCCACGATGGGCGGACCCAGTACTTC
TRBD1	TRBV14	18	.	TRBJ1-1	CASSQDPAGGSLNTEAFF	TGTGCCAGCAGCCAAGATCCGGCAGGGGGTTCGTTAAACACTGAAGCTTTCTTT
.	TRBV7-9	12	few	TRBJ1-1	CASSAGGSGAFF	TGTGCCAGCAGCGCCGGGGGCTCGGGAGCTTTCTTT
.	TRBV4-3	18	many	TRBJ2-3	CASSQIPWEAYDTDTQYF	TGCGCCAGCAGCCAGATCCCCTGGGAGGCATATGACACAGATACGCAGTATTTT
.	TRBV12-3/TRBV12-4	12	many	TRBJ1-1	CASSFRGFEAFF	TGTGCCAGCAGTTTCCGAGGATTTGAAGCTTTCTTT
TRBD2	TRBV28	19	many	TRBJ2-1	CASSSPSGPTPGAYNEQFF	TGTGCCAGCAGTTCGCCTAGCGGGCCAACACCGGGGGCCTACAATGAGCAGTTCTTC
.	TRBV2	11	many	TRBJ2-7	CASLAGAEQYF	TGTGCCAGCTTAGCCGGGGCGGAGCAGTACTTC
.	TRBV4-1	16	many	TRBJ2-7	CASSQVLSGGAREQYF	TGCGCCAGCAGCCAAGTATTGAGTGGGGGGGCGCGGGAGCAGTACTTC
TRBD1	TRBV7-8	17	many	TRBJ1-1	CASSLRVTGASYTEAFF	TGTGCCAGCAGCCTCCGGGTGACAGGGGCGAGTTACACTGAAGCTTTCTTT
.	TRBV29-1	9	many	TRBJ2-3	CSVDRTQYF	TGCAGCGTTGACAGGACGCAGTATTTT
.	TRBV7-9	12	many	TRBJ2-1	CASSLKGNEQFF	TGTGCCAGCAGCTTAAAAGGCAATGAGCAGTTCTTC
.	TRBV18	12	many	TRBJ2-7	CASSTPFYEQYF	TGTGCCAGCTCAACCCCTTTCTACGAGCAGTACTTC
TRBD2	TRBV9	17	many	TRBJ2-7	CASSVGGLAGGGYEQYF	TGTGCCAGCAGCGTAGGGGGACTAGCGGGGGGTGGATACGAGCAGTACTTC
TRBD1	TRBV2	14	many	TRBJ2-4	CASKLGTGVNIQYF	TGTGCCAGCAAACTCGGGACAGGGGTTAACATTCAGTACTTC
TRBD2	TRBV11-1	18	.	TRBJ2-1	CASSFQGTSGRADNEQFF	TGTGCCAGCAGCTTCCAGGGGACTAGCGGGAGGGCCGACAATGAGCAGTTCTTC
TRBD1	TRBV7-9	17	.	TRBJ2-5	CASSSGTASGPNETQYF	TGTGCCAGCAGCTCCGGGACAGCCTCCGGCCCCAACGAGACCCAGTACTTC
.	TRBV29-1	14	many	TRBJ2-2	CSVEDRGYTGELFF	TGCAGCGTTGAAGATCGAGGGTACACCGGGGAGCTGTTTTTT
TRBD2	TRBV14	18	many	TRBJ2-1	CASSSNWVAGGPGNEQFF	TGTGCCAGCAGCTCGAACTGGGTAGCGGGAGGGCCGGGCAATGAGCAGTTCTTC
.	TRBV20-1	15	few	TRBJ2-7	CSARLLGRTDYEQYF	TGCAGTGCTAGGTTACTGGGACGGACTGACTACGAGCAGTACTTC
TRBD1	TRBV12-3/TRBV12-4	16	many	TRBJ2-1	CASSAIPGQQGNEQFF	TGTGCCAGCAGTGCTATCCCGGGACAACAGGGGAATGAGCAGTTCTTC
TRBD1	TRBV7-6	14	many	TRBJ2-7	CASSPQGGIYEQYF	TGTGCCAGCAGCCCACAGGGGGGCATCTACGAGCAGTACTTC
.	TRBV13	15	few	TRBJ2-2	CASSLGQGRAGELFF	TGTGCCAGCAGCTTAGGCCAGGGTCGGGCCGGGGAGCTGTTTTTT
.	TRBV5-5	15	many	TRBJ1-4	CASSPRPAANEKLFF	TGTGCCAGCAGCCCCAGACCGGCGGCTAATGAAAAACTGTTTTTT
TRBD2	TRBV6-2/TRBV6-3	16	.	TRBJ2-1	CASSSSGSGRYNEQFF	TGTGCCAGCAGTTCCTCGGGTAGCGGGCGTTACAATGAGCAGTTCTTC
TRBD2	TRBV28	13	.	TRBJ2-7	CAGGGTSPYEQYF	TGTGCCGGGGGAGGGACGTCTCCCTACGAGCAGTACTTC
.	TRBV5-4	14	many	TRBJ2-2	CASSTGGPGGELFF	TGTGCCAGCAGCACCGGGGGGCCGGGCGGGGAGCTGTTTTTT
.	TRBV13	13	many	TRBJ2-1	CASSLVTENEQFF	TGTGCCAGCAGCTTGGTGACAGAAAATGAGCAGTTCTTC
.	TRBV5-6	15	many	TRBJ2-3	CASSSRTLPTDTQYF	TGTGCCAGCAGCTCCCGGACTCTCCCCACAGATACGCAGTATTTT
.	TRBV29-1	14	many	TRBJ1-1	CSVEDYAVGAEAFF	TGCAGCGTTGAAGATTACGCAGTTGGGGCTGAAGCTTTCTTT
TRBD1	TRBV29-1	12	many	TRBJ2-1	CSVKQGRGEQFF	TGCAGCGTGAAACAGGGGCGTGGTGAGCAGTTCTTC
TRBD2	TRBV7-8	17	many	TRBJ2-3	CASSFSGGESSTDTQYF	TGTGCCAGCAGCTTCAGCGGGGGTGAATCTAGCACAGATACGCAGTATTTT
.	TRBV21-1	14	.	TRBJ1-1	CASSTIGGGGEAFF	TGTGCCAGCAGCACCATCGGAGGGGGGGGTGAAGCTTTCTTT
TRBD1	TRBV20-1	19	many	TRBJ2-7	CSARGQRAGGLFGGYEQYF	TGCAGTGCTAGAGGGCAAAGGGCAGGGGGCCTTTTTGGGGGATACGAGCAGTACTTC
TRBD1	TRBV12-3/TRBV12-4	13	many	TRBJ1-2	CASSLGQNYGYTF	TGTGCCAGCAGCCTGGGACAGAACTATGGCTACACCTTC
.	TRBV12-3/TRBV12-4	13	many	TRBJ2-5	CASSVAVQETQYF	TGTGCCAGCAGTGTAGCGGTCCAAGAGACCCAGTACTTC
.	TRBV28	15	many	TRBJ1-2	CASRPVISTHYGYTF	TGTGCCAGCAGGCCCGTAATATCGACTCACTATGGCTACACCTTC
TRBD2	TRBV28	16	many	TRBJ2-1	CASSLVGGRAYNEQFF	TGTGCCAGCAGTTTAGTCGGCGGGAGGGCCTACAATGAGCAGTTCTTC